The 30 T cell receptor beta chains in this list originate from one sample, sequenced in a study of shared clonotypes between healthy human individuals. Some clones are missing from TCRdb's copy, which holds only in-frame ones; the method was immunoSEQ multiplex PCR. Here the sample spans some 1,900,000 clones, about 95% being singletons. Naive CD8 cells lacked CD45RO and underwent positive selection for CCR7, leaving out terminally differentiated effector memory CD45RA+ cells. Input material: naive CD8+ T cells sorted from blood. All receptors derive from a man younger than 30 in good health.

The chain joins TRBV11-2 to TRBJ2-7; D is possibly TRBD2 (5 bases). Germline V gene lookup returns CDR1 SGHAT and CDR2 FQNNGV. The length of the CDR3 is 13 residues. The ends were cut back, 5 bases at V and 9 bases at J, with 17 bases in the middle. Written as DNA, the CDR3 is TGTGCCAGCAGCCCGAGCTACGGGGATTGGCAGTACTTC. It specifies CASSPSYGDWQYF.

The chain is built from TRBV7-9 and TRBJ2-7; D is uncertain. The germline CDR1 and CDR2 sequences are SEHNR and FQNEAQ (reference sequence). There are 13 residues in the CDR3. The ends were cut back, 7 bases at V and 2 bases at J, with 12 bases in the middle. Written as DNA, the CDR3 is TGTGCCAGCACCTCAGGACCTGCCTACGAGCAGTACTTC. It is translated as CASTSGPAYEQYF.

This clone was observed once. This chain links TRBV6-1 with TRBJ1-4; perhaps TRBD1 as D (5 bases). This CDR3 has 15 amino acids. V was shortened by 1 base and J by 3 bases, with 9 bases between the two germline ends. CDR1 is MNHNS and CDR2 is SASEGT in the germline V gene. In nucleotides, the CDR3 is TGTGCCAGCAGTGAAGATCGGGGGTCTAATGAAAAACTGTTTTTT. Translated, it gives CASSEDRGSNEKLFF.

J is TRBJ1-2 and V is TRBV2, with a weak D call TRBD1 (5 bases). V was cut by 3 bases and J by 4 bases, with 21 bases left in between. From germline, CDR1 is SNHLY and CDR2 FYNNEI. CDR3 length: 17 residues. Here the CDR3 reads CASSESSEGTRFYGYTF. The CDR3 DNA reads as TGTGCCAGCAGTGAGAGTTCGGAGGGGACGAGATTCTATGGCTACACCTTC. The variable domain in full, completed from reference TRBV2 and TRBJ1-2, reads EPEVTQTPSHQVTQMGQEVILRCVPISNHLYFYWYRQILGQKVEFLVSFYNNEISEKSEIFDDQFSVERPDGSNFTLKIRSTKLEDSAMYFCASSESSEGTRFYGYTFGSGTRLTVV.

This chain uses TRBV2 with TRBJ2-1; D is unclear. This CDR3 spans 16 amino acids. The V end lost 4 bases, the J end lost 2 bases, and 15 bases lay between the germline ends. Germline assignment: CDR1 SNHLY and CDR2 FYNNEI. CDR3 bases: TGTGCCAGCAGTGTAAATAGGCGGCCACCCTACAATGAGCAGTTCTTC. Translation gives CASSVNRRPPYNEQFF.

The rearrangement links TRBV5-8 to TRBJ2-7, with 8 positions matching TRBD1. V shed 4 bases, J shed 6 bases, and the junction held 15 bases outside the gene matches. This CDR3 region has 16 residues. From germline, CDR1 is SGHTS and CDR2 YDEGEE. The CDR3 region is CASSPAVDRELFEQYF. The CDR3 nucleotides are TGTGCCAGCAGCCCGGCTGTGGACAGGGAATTATTCGAGCAGTACTTC.

In nucleotides, the CDR3 is TGTGCCAGCACCCTAGGACTAGCACGGGATACGCAGTATTTT. Its translation: CASTLGLARDTQYF. This sequence joins TRBV5-4 and TRBJ2-3, with 8 bases aligning to TRBD2. J was trimmed by 6 bases and V by 6 bases; bases with no gene match: 9. Germline V lookup: CDR1 SGHNT, CDR2 YYREEE (reference sequence). The CDR3 spans 14 residues. Variable domain in full (rest from reference TRBV5-4 and TRBJ2-3): ETGVTQSPTHLIKTRGQQVTLRCSSQSGHNTVSWYQQALGQGPQFIFQYYREEENGRGNFPPRFSGLQFPNYSSELNVNALELDDSALYLCASTLGLARDTQYFGPGTRLTVL.

The chain combines TRBV5-6 with TRBJ2-7; 8 bases fit TRBD2. Germline CDR1 SGHDT, CDR2 YYEEEE. The CDR3 has 16 residues. The V gene end was trimmed by 0 bases and the J gene end by 2 bases; junction bases not matched to a gene: 7. CDR3 protein: CASSLALGLAAYEQYF. The DNA for the CDR3 is TGTGCCAGCAGCTTGGCCCTAGGACTAGCAGCCTACGAGCAGTACTTC.

In DNA, the CDR3 is TGTGCCAGCAGCGCACCCCAGGGGGCCTACGAGCAGTACTTC. Translation gives CASSAPQGAYEQYF. This chain links TRBV6-6 with TRBJ2-7; 7 bases are a match to TRBD1. Trimming at V came to 6 bases and at J to 2 bases, leaving 7 bases not matched to a gene. The CDR3 extends over 14 amino acids. Per germline, CDR1 MNHNY and CDR2 SVGAGI (reference sequence).

This rearrangement joins TRBV21-1 to TRBJ2-2; the D call of TRBD2 is as the table states it, not checked on the DNA. TRBV21-1 is termed a pseudogene. The CDR3 contains 18 residues. The CDR3 sequence: CASPARKNSAIRPGELFF. CDR3 nucleotide sequence: TGTGCCAGCCCCGCGCGGAAAAATAGCGCAATTAGGCCCGGGGAGCTGTTTTTT.

The count of this clone is one. For the CDR3, the DNA is TGTGCCAGCAGCTTAGCCAAGCGTTCTCTGGGCAATGAGCAGTTCTTC. Its protein product is CASSLAKRSLGNEQFF. V usage is TRBV7-2 and J usage is TRBJ2-1; D call uncertain. V lost 0 bases and J 6 bases, leaving 15 bases between the germline ends. Germline V CDR1 and CDR2: SGHTA, FQGNSA. CDR3 length equals 16 residues. Together with reference TRBV7-2 and TRBJ2-1, the CDR3 gives the full variable domain: GAGVSQSPSNKVTEKGKDVELRCDPISGHTALYWYRQSLGQGLEFLIYFQGNSAPDKSGLPSDRFSAERTGGSVSTLTIQRTQQEDSAVYLCASSLAKRSLGNEQFFGPGTRLTVL.

The chain carries TRBV4-3 and TRBJ1-3, with D possibly TRBD1 on 5 matching bases. With 2 bases removed from V and 7 bases from J, the gap between germline ends came to 18 bases. Germline V gene data show CDR1 as LGHNA and CDR2 as YSLEER. CDR3 length: 16 residues. CDR3 coding DNA: TGCGCCAGCAGCCAATTAGAGGGGTTTCCAGCCAACACCATATATTTT. Translating it yields CASSQLEGFPANTIYF.

The CDR3 DNA reads TGCGCCAGCAGCTTGGCCTCGGGAGCCGATACCACCCAGTACTTC. Amino acid sequence: CASSLASGADTTQYF. The V gene is TRBV5-1, the J gene TRBJ2-5; possible D gene TRBD2, 6 bases. This CDR3 has 15 residues. Germline loops: CDR1 SGHRS, CDR2 YFSETQ. With 0 bases removed from V and 8 bases from J, the gap between germline ends came to 17 bases.

This chain joins TRBV6-1 and TRBJ2-7, with D possibly TRBD1 on 6 matching bases. CDR1 is MNHNS and CDR2 is SASEGT in the germline V gene. V was pared by 3 bases and J by 3 bases, with 12 bases between. This CDR3 spans 14 amino acids. CDR3 protein: CASSETGLGYEQYF. For the CDR3, the DNA is TGTGCCAGCAGTGAGACAGGCCTCGGCTACGAGCAGTACTTC.

The J gene is TRBJ2-7, the V gene TRBV4-1; 7 positions match TRBD1. There are 15 residues in the CDR3. Trimming at V came to 2 bases and at J to 7 bases, leaving 11 bases not matched to a gene. Per the germline V gene, CDR1 is MGHRA and CDR2 is YSYEKL. CDR3 loop: CASSQPGTAIMEQYF. The CDR3, as DNA: TGCGCCAGCAGCCAACCCGGGACAGCCATTATGGAGCAGTACTTC.

This chain connects TRBV19 to TRBJ2-4, with D perhaps TRBD2 (6 bases). The V gene's germline CDR1 is LNHDA and CDR2 SQIVND (reference sequence). The CDR3 loop spans 15 amino acids. V lost 1 base and J lost 3, with 10 bases in between. This chain's CDR3 is CASSIVPGLKNIQYF. The CDR3 DNA follows: TGTGCCAGTAGTATAGTCCCGGGACTCAAAAACATTCAGTACTTC.

Concerning this clone itself: This specimen includes other DNA sequences encoding the same CDR3. The chain links TRBV6-5 to TRBJ1-5; no definite D call. Trimming left V 0 bases short and J 5 bases short, with 8 bases between. The CDR3 consists of 14 residues. The germline gives CDR1 MNHEY, CDR2 SVGAGI. CDR3 DNA sequence: TGTGCCAGCAGTTACTCCGCTGGGGATCAGCCCCAGCATTTT. Its translation: CASSYSAGDQPQHF.

The CDR3 sequence is CASSWGSGGSSYNEQFF. In DNA form, the CDR3 reads TGTGCCAGTAGTTGGGGCAGCGGGGGGAGCTCCTACAATGAGCAGTTCTTC. The V and J genes are TRBV19 and TRBJ2-1, with TRBD2 matching over 9 bases. The V and J ends lost 5 bases and 0 bases, in that order; junction bases with no gene match: 8. CDR3 size: 17 residues. The germline V gene has CDR1 LNHDA and CDR2 SQIVND (reference sequence). The variable domain in full, completed from reference TRBV19 and TRBJ2-1, reads DGGITQSPKYLFRKEGQNVTLSCEQNLNHDAMYWYRQDPGQGLRLIYYSQIVNDFQKGDIAEGYSVSREKKESFPLTVTSAQKNPTAFYLCASSWGSGGSSYNEQFFGPGTRLTVL.

This chain joins TRBV7-6 and TRBJ2-7; 7 nucleotides match TRBD1. V gave up 5 bases and J gave up 1 base; unmatched junction bases: 5. From germline, CDR1 is SGHVS and CDR2 FNYEAQ. This CDR3 contains 14 residues. The CDR3 bases are TGTGCCAGCAGCCCCGGACAGGAGTCCTACGAGCAGTACTTC. Translated, it gives CASSPGQESYEQYF.

The V and J genes are TRBV9 and TRBJ2-1; the match to TRBD2 covers 14 bases. In germline, CDR1 is SGDLS, CDR2 YYNGEE. Unmatched junction bases numbered 16, after V lost 4 bases and J lost 4 bases. This CDR3 has 20 residues. The DNA of the CDR3 is TGTGCCAGCAGCCCCGGGGGACTAGCGGGAGATCGGTCATTTTACAATGAGCAGTTCTTC. It codes for CASSPGGLAGDRSFYNEQFF.

The chain joins TRBV6-5 to TRBJ2-7, with D perhaps matching TRBD2 (6 bases). This CDR3 has 13 amino acids. Per germline, CDR1 MNHEY and CDR2 SVGAGI. The germline V and J ends were trimmed by 5 bases and 5 bases, with 13 bases remaining between them. The CDR3 spells CASSIREVNEQYF. Written as DNA, the CDR3 is TGTGCCAGCAGTATCAGGGAGGTCAACGAGCAGTACTTC.

The J gene is TRBJ2-3, the V gene TRBV2; 7 nucleotides agree with TRBD2. Germline V gene data show CDR1 as SNHLY and CDR2 as FYNNEI. The CDR3 is 16 amino acids. Trimming removed 5 bases from V and 2 bases from J; junction bases left unmatched: 10. CDR3: CASSHLGLADTDTQYF. The CDR3 region has the DNA TGTGCCAGCAGTCATTTAGGGCTAGCGGACACAGATACGCAGTATTTT.

The CDR3: CASSLEGFSEQYF. The CDR3 DNA is TGCGCCAGCAGCTTGGAAGGGTTTTCCGAGCAGTACTTC. The genes are TRBV5-1 and TRBJ2-7; D unclear. The CDR3 runs 13 residues. The germline V gene has CDR1 SGHRS and CDR2 YFSETQ. V lost 0 bases and J 6 bases, leaving 10 bases between the germline ends.

This sequence joins TRBV4-3 and TRBJ2-2; D might be TRBD1 or TRBD2, each matching 7 bases. CDR3 size: 20 residues. V lost 3 bases and J 2 bases, leaving 25 bases between the germline ends. CDR1 LGHNA and CDR2 YSLEER come from the germline V gene. The CDR3 sequence: CASSQLLGGTARANTGELFF. The CDR3 region has the DNA TGCGCCAGCAGCCAGCTTCTGGGGGGGACAGCACGCGCTAACACCGGGGAGCTGTTTTTT.

The chain uses TRBV18 and TRBJ1-2; the D gene is possibly TRBD1 (5 bases). Trimming took off 3 bases at V and 6 bases at J, with 8 bases between the two ends. Germline V CDR1 and CDR2: KGHSH, LQKENI. The CDR3 is 12 residues long. As DNA, the CDR3 is TGTGCCAGCTCACCTGAGGGGAATGGCTACACCTTC. It codes for CASSPEGNGYTF.

The chain joins TRBV13 to TRBJ2-1; 7 nucleotides agree with TRBD2. The germline gives CDR1 PRHDT, CDR2 FYEKMQ (reference sequence). The CDR3 consists of 15 residues. With 2 bases clipped from V and 4 bases from J, the junction kept 5 bases outside the gene matches. As DNA, the CDR3 is TGTGCCAGCAGCTTACTCCGGGAGGTGTACAATGAGCAGTTCTTC. Protein sequence: CASSLLREVYNEQFF.

This clone was observed a single time. DNA of the CDR3: TGCAGCGTTGAGACGGGACTAAACACCGGGGAGCTGTTTTTT. Its protein is CSVETGLNTGELFF. The chain has TRBV29-1 and TRBJ2-2; TRBD2 matches 7 bases. CDR1 is SQVTM and CDR2 is ANQGSEA in the germline V gene. The J segment lost 2 bases and the V segment lost 3 bases, leaving 3 bases of the junction unmatched. The CDR3 has 14 amino acids.

V usage is TRBV4-1 and J usage is TRBJ2-2; D not resolved. This CDR3 comprises 16 residues. V was pared by 5 bases and J by 3 bases, with 16 bases between. Per germline, CDR1 MGHRA and CDR2 YSYEKL. The CDR3 spells CASSDLGPLDTGELFF. CDR3 nucleotide sequence: TGCGCCAGCAGCGATCTCGGGCCTTTAGACACCGGGGAGCTGTTTTTT.

The V and J genes are TRBV5-6 and TRBJ1-2, with D perhaps TRBD1 (5 bases). V shed 3 bases and J shed 4 bases, with 10 bases lying between them. This CDR3 comprises 13 residues. Germline V CDR1 and CDR2: SGHDT, YYEEEE. The CDR3 is CASSSDSLYGYTF. The CDR3 coding sequence is TGTGCCAGCAGCTCCGACAGCCTCTATGGCTACACCTTC.

The gene calls are TRBV4-1 and TRBJ2-5; D remains unclear. The CDR3 contains 17 residues. V lost 4 bases to trimming and J lost 5 bases, with 23 bases between them. Per the germline V gene, CDR1 is MGHRA and CDR2 is YSYEKL. CDR3 bases: TGCGCCAGCAGCCCCCTCGGAAAAGGGATGGGTCCGGAGACCCAGTACTTC. This gives the protein CASSPLGKGMGPETQYF.